The 10 T cell receptor beta chains listed next were all sequenced from one sample in a study of blood T cells in healthy people across ages. A sample-barcoded 5' primer and a J-beta primer mix were used in a second PCR of about 7 to 11 cycles. TCRdb re-called the 5' RACE reads through MiXCR, storing one row per CDR3 protein. The sample shows about 640,000 distinct CDR3 sequences, roughly three fifths of them seen only once. Sequenced sample: blood. These receptor sequences come from a man aged 60 to 69 in good health.

This clonotype appeared a single time. V gene TRBV15 combines with J gene TRBJ2-5; the D gene is possibly TRBD1 (6 bases). In germline, CDR1 is LNHNV, CDR2 YYDKDF (reference sequence). V lost 0 bases and J lost 11, with 16 bases in between. The CDR3 totals 14 residues. This CDR3 reads CATSRDDRYNEQYF. The DNA of the CDR3 is TGTGCCACCAGCAGAGATGACAGGTACAATGAGCAGTACTTC.

This clonotype was seen only a few times. The chain has TRBV9 and TRBJ2-5, with D perhaps given as TRBD1 or TRBD2 (5 bases each). CDR1 and CDR2 (germline): SGDLS, YYNGEE. CDR3 length: 17 amino acids. Trimming removed 0 bases from V and 2 bases from J, with 17 bases in between. CDR3 loop: CASSVGGGEGLQETQYF. The CDR3 bases are TGTGCCAGCAGCGTAGGTGGGGGAGAGGGGTTACAAGAGACCCAGTACTTC. Full variable domain (remainder filled in from reference TRBV9 and TRBJ2-5): DSGVTQTPKHLITATGQRVTLRCSPRSGDLSVYWYQQSLDQGLQFLIQYYNGEERAKGNILERFSAQQFPDLHSELNLSSLELGDSALYFCASSVGGGEGLQETQYFGPGTRLLVL.

The sample holds a few counts of this clonotype. The chain recombines TRBV7-2 with TRBJ2-7; TRBD2 aligns across 7 bases. The CDR3 totals 15 residues. The germline V gene encodes CDR1 SGHTA and CDR2 FQGNSA. With V trimmed by 4 bases and J by 2 bases, 8 bases remained unmatched. The CDR3 loop is CASSSLAAPTYEQYF. CDR3 bases: TGTGCCAGCAGCTCCCTAGCGGCTCCGACCTACGAGCAGTACTTC.

This clonotype was counted between two and nine times. The gene calls are TRBV10-3 and TRBJ2-3, with 7 positions matching TRBD1. J lost 2 bases, V lost 6 bases, and 8 bases had no gene match. The CDR3 runs 15 residues. Germline CDR1 is ENHRY and CDR2 is SYGVKD. CDR3 DNA: TGTGCCATCAGCCTCACAGGGGTCGTCACAGATACGCAGTATTTT. It yields the protein CAISLTGVVTDTQYF.

Of note for this clonotype: At one end, the junction sequence differs from germline, possibly due to a read error. The V and J genes are TRBV7-2 and TRBJ2-5, with 14 bases aligning to TRBD2. The CDR3 is 14 residues long. Germline V gene data show CDR1 as SGHTA and CDR2 as FQGNSA. The CDR3 nucleotides are TGTGCCAGCAGCCCAGGGACTAGCGGGGGCACCCGGTACTTC. Its protein product is CASSPGTSGGTRYF.

The CDR3 loop reads CAISESKGVGAFF. Written as DNA, the CDR3 is TGTGCCATCAGTGAGTCGAAAGGGGTAGGAGCTTTCTTT. The chain uses TRBV10-3 and TRBJ1-1; the D gene is possibly TRBD1 (5 bases). Germline lookup yields CDR1 ENHRY and CDR2 SYGVKD. This CDR3 contains 13 residues. Trimming stripped 0 bases from V and 10 bases from J, with 12 bases between.

CDR3 in DNA: TGTGCCAGCTCGGGACAGGTGGGATCACCCCTCCACTTT. This gives the protein CASSGQVGSPLHF. V and J are TRBV28 and TRBJ1-6; 8 nucleotides align to TRBD1. V shed 8 bases, J shed 10 bases, and the junction held 7 bases outside the gene matches. This CDR3 is built from 13 residues. The germline V gene encodes CDR1 MDHEN and CDR2 SYDVKM.

V and J are TRBV20-1 and TRBJ2-3; D may correspond to TRBD1 or TRBD2 (5 bases each). The V gene's germline CDR1 is DFQATT and CDR2 SNEGSKA (reference sequence). This CDR3 is 15 amino acids long. V lost 0 bases and J 3 bases, leaving 13 bases between the germline ends. The CDR3 DNA reads TGCAGTGCTAGAGATGCTGGGACGAGTACAGATACGCAGTATTTT. Protein product: CSARDAGTSTDTQYF.

J is TRBJ2-5 and V is TRBV2; 7 bases fit TRBD1. The J call is uncertain, as TRBJ2-7 better fits the DNA end. The CDR3 is made up of 13 amino acids. CDR1 and CDR2 (germline): SNHLY, FYNNEI. CDR3 sequence (DNA): TGTGCCAGCAGCGGGACAGTTTTCTACGAGCAGTACTTC. The encoded protein is CASSGTVFYEQYF.

This clonotype turned up a few times. This chain joins TRBV29-1 and TRBJ2-5; the D gene is possibly TRBD1 (6 bases). In germline, CDR1 is SQVTM, CDR2 ANQGSEA. The V gene lost 7 bases and the J gene lost 4 bases, with 16 bases spanning the gap. The CDR3 is made up of 13 amino acids. The DNA of the CDR3 is TGCAGCGCCACGGAGGCAGGGGCAGAGACCCAGTACTTC. The encoded protein is CSATEAGAETQYF.